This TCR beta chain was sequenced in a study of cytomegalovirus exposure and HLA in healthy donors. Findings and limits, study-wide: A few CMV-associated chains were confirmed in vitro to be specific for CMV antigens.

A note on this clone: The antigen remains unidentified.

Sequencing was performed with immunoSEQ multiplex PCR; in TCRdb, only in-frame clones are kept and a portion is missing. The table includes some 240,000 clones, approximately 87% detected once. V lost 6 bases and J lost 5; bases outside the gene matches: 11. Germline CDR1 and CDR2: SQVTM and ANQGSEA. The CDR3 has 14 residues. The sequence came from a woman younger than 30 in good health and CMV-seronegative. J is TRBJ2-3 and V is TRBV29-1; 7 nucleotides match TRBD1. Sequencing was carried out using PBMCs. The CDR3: CSVPSGQVGDTQYF. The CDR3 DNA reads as TGCAGCGTCCCTTCTGGACAGGTGGGAGATACGCAGTATTTT.